The T cell receptor (beta chain) under discussion was sequenced for a study of control samples from healthy donors and cancer patients. V was pared by 6 bases and J by 0 bases, with 16 bases between. This CDR3 region has 15 residues. CDR1 is SQVTM and CDR2 is ANQGSEA in the germline V gene. Assay: immunoSEQ multiplex PCR; the TCRdb copy retains only in-frame clones and omits some. Among 100,000 or so clones, 90% to 95% were seen once, and the ten largest hold approximately 1%. The material sequenced was blood. This chain links TRBV29-1 with TRBJ2-3, with TRBD2 as a possible D gene (6 bases). This TCR came from a woman younger than 45 in good health. The CDR3 nucleotides are TGCAGCGTCCAAATGGGGAGGATTAGCACAGATACGCAGTATTTT. Translation gives CSVQMGRISTDTQYF.